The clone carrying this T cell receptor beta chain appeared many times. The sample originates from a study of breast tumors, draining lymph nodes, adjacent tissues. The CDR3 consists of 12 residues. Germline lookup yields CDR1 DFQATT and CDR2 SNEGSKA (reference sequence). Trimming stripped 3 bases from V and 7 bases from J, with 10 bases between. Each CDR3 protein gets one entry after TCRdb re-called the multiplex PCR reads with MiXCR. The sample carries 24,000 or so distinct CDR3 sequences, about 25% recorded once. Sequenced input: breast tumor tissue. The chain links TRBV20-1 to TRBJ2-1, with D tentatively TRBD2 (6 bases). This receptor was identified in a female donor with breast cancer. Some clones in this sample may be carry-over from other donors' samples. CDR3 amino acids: CSARGGGNEQFF. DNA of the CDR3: TGCAGTGCTAGGGGAGGAGGGAATGAGCAGTTCTTC.